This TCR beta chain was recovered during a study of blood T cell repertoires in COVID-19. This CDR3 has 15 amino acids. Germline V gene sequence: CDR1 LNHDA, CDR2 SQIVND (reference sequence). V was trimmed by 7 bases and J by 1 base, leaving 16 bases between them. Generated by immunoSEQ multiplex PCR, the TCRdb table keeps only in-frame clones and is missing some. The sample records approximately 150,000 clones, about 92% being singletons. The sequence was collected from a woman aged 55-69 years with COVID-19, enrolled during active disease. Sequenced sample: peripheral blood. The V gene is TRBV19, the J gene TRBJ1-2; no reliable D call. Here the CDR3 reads CASTPEGTVNYGYTF. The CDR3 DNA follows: TGTGCCAGTACCCCAGAGGGAACGGTTAACTATGGCTACACCTTC. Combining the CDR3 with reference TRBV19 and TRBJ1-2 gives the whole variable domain DGGITQSPKYLFRKEGQNVTLSCEQNLNHDAMYWYRQDPGQGLRLIYYSQIVNDFQKGDIAEGYSVSREKKESFPLTVTSAQKNPTAFYLCASTPEGTVNYGYTFGSGTRLTVV.